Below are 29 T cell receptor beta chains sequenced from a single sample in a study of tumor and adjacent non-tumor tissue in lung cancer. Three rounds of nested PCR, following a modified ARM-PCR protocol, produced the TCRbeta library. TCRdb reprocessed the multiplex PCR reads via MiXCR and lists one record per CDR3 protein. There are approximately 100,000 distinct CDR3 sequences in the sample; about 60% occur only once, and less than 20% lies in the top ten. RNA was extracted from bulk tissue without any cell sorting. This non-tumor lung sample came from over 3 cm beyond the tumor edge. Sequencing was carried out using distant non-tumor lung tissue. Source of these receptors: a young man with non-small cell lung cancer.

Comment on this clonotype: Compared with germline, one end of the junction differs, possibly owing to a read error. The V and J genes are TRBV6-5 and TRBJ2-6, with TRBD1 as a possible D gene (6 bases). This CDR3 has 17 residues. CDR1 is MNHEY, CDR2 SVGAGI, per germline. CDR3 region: CASSSDTLGAGANVLTF. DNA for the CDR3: TGTGCCAGCAGTTCTGACACCTTAGGGGCAGGGGCCAACGTCCTAACTTTC.

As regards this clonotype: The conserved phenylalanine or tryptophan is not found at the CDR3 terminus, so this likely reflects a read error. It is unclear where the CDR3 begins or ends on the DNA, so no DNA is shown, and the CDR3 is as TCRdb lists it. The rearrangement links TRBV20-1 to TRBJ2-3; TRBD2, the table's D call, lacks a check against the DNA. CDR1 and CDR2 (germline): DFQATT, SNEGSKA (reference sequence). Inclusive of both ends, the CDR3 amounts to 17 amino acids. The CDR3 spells CSARGVSGGAGPDTQYI.

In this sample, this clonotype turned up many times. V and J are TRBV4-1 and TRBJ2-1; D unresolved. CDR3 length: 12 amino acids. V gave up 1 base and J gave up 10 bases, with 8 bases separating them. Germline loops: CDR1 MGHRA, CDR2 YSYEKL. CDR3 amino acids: CASSQVRGEQFF. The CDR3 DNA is TGCGCCAGCAGCCAAGTTAGAGGCGAGCAGTTCTTC.

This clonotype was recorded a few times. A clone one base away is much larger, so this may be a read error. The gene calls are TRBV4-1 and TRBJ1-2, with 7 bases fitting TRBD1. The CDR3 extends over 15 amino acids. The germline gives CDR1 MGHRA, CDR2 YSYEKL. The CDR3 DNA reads TGCGCCAGCGGCCAAGTTAGGGGGCAGTCGTATGGCTACACCTTC. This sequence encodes CASGQVRGQSYGYTF.

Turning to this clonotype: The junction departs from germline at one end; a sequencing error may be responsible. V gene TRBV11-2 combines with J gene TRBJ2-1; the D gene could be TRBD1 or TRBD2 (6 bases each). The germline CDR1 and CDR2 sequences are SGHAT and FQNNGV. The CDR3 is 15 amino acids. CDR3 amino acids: CASCVTGRRGGEQFF. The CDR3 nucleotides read TGTGCCAGCTGCGTTACAGGGAGGAGGGGAGGCGAGCAGTTTTTC.

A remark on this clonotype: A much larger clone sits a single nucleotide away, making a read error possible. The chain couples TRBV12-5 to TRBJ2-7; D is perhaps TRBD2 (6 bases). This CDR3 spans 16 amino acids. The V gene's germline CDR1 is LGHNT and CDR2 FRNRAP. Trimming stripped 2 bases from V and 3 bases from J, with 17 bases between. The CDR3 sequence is CASGLRSGTRLYEQYF. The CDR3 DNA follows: TGTGCTAGTGGTTTGAGGTCCGGGACTCGTCTCTACGAGCAGTACTTC.

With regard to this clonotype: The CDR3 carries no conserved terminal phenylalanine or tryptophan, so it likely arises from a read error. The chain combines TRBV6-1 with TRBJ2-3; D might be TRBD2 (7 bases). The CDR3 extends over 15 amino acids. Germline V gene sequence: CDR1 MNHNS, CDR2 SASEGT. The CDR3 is CASSEIVAGAHTQYL. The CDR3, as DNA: TGTGCTAGCAGTGAAATAGTGGCGGGGGCACATACGCAGTATCTT.

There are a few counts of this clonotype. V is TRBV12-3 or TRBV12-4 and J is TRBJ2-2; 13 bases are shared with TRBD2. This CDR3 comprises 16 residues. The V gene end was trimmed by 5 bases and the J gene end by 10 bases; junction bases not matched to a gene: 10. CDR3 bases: TGTGCCAGCAGTCCTACAGGGACTAGCGGGGCCGCGGAGCTGTTTTTT. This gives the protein CASSPTGTSGAAELFF.

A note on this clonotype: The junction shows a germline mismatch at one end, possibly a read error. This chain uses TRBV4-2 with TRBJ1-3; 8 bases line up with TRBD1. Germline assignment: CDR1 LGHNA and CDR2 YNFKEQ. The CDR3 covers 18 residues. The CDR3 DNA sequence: TGTACCAGCAGCCAAGACCTGGGACAGGTTCTGGCTGGAAACACCATATATTTT. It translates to CTSSQDLGQVLAGNTIYF.

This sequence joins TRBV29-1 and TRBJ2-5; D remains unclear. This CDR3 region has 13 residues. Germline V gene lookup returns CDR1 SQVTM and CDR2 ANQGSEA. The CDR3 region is CGVEFTDQETQYF. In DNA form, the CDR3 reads TGCGGTGTTGAGTTTACGGACCAAGAGACCCAGTACTTC.

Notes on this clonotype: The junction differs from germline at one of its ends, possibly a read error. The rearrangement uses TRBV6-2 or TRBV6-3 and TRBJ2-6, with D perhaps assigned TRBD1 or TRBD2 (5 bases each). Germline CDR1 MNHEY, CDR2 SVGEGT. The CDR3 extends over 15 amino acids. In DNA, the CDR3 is TGTGCCAACAGTTCTAAGGGGCCCGGGGCCAACGTCCTGACATTC. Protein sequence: CANSSKGPGANVLTF.

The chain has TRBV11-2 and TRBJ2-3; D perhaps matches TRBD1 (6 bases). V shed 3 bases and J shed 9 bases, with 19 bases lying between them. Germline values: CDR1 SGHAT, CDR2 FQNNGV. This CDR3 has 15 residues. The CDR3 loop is CASSFHSQGGETQYF. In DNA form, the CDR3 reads TGTGCCAGCAGCTTTCATTCACAGGGTGGAGAAACGCAGTATTTT.

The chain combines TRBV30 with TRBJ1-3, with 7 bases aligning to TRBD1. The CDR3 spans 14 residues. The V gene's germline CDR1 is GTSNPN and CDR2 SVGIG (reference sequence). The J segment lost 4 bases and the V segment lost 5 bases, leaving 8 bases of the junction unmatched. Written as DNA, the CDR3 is TGTGCCTGGGCCCAGACAGGGACCGGAAACACCATATATTTT. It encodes CAWAQTGTGNTIYF.

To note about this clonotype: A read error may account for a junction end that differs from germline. In DNA, the CDR3 is TGTGCCAGCAGTTACACCCGGGATTCCTACGAGCAGCACTTC. This codes for CASSYTRDSYEQHF. This chain links TRBV6-2 or TRBV6-3 with TRBJ2-7; tentative D call: TRBD2 (5 bases). The V gene's germline CDR1 is MNHEY and CDR2 SVGEGT. The CDR3 is 14 residues long.

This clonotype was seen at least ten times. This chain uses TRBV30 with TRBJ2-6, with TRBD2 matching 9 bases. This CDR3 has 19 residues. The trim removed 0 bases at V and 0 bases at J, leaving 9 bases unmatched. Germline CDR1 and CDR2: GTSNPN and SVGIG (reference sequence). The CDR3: CAWSVGASGVTSGANVLTF. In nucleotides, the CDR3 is TGTGCCTGGAGTGTGGGGGCTAGCGGGGTAACCTCTGGGGCCAACGTCCTGACTTTC. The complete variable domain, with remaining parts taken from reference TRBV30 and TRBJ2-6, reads SQTIHQWPATLVQPVGSPLSLECTVEGTSNPNLYWYRQAAGRGLQLLFYSVGIGQISSEVPQNLSASRPQDRQFILSSKKLLLSDSGFYLCAWSVGASGVTSGANVLTFGAGSRLTVL.

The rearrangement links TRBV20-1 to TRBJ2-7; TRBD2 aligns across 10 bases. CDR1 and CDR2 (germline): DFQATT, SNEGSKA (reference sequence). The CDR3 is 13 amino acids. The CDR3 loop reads CTAGASGRHEQYF. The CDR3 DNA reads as TGCACCGCGGGGGCTAGCGGGAGACACGAGCAGTACTTC.

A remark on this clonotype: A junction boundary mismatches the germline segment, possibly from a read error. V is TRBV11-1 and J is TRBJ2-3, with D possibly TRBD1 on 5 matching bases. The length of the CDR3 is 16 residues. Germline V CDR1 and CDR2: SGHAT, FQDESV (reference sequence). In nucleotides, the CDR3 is TGTGCCAGTAGCTTTGAGGACATATTACGCACAGGTACGCAGTATTTT. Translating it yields CASSFEDILRTGTQYF. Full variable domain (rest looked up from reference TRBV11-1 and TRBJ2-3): EAEVAQSPRYKITEKSQAVAFWCDPISGHATLYWYRQILGQGPELLVQFQDESVVDDSQLPKDRFSAERLKGVDSTLKIQPAELGDSAMYLCASSFEDILRTGTQYFGPGTRLTVL.

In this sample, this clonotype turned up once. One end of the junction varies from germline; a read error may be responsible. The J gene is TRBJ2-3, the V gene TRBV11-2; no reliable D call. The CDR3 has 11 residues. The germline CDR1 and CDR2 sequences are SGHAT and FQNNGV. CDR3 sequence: CTSSYLNTQYF. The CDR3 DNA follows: TGTACCAGCAGCTACTTAAATACGCAGTATTTT.

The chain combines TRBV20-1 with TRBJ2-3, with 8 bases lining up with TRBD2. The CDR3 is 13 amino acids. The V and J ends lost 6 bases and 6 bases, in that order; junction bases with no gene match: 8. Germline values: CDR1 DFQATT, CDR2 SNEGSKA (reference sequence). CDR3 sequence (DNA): TGCAGTGCGGAGGGACTAGTGGATGATACGCAGTATTTT. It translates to CSAEGLVDDTQYF.

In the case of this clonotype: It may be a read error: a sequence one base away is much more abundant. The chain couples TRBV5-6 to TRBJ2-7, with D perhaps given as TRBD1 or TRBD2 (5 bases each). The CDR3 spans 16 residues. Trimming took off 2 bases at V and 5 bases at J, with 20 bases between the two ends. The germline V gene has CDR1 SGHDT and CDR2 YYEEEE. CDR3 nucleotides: TGTGCCAGCAGCTTCGATCCAGGGACGATCCCCCACGAGCAGTACTTC. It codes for CASSFDPGTIPHEQYF.

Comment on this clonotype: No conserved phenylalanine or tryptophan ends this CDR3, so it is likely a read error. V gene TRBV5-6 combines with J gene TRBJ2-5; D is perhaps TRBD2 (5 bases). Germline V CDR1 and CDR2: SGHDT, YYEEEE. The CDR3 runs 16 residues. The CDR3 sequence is CASSFGVVARVETQYS. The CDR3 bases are TGTGCCAGCAGCTTTGGAGTCGTAGCGAGGGTGGAGACTCAGTACTCC.

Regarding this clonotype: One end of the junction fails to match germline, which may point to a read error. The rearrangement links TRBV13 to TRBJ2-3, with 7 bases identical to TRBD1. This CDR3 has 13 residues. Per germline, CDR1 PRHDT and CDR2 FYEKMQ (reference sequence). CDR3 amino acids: CAGSLGGTDTQYF. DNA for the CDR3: TGTGCCGGCAGCTTGGGTGGGACAGATACACAGTATTTT.

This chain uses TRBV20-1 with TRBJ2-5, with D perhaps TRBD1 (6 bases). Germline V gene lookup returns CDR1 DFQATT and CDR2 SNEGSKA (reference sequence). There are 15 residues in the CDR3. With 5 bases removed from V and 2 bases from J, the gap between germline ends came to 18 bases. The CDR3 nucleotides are TGCAGTGCTCAAGAGGACAGCGAGTTGCAAGAGACCCAGTACTTC. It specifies CSAQEDSELQETQYF.

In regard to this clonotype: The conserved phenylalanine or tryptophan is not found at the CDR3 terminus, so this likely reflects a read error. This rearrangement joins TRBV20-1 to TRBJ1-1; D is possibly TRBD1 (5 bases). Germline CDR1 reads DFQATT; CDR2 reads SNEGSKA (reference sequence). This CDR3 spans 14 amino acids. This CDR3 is CSAREVGLDTKAFC. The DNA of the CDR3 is TGCAGTGCTAGAGAGGTGGGATTGGACACTAAAGCTTTCTGT.

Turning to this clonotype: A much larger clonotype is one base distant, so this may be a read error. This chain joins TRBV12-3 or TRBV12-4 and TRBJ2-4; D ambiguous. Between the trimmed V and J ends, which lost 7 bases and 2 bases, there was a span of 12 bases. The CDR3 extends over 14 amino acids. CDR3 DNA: TGTGCCAGCAATTCGCCTAATACCAAAAACATTCAGTACTTC. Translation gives CASNSPNTKNIQYF.

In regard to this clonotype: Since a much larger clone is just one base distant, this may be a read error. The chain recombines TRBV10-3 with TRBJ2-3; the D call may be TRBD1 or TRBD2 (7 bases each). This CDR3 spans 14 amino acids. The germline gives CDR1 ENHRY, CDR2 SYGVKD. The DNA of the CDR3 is TGTGCCATCAGTTCGGGGGGCGGGACAGATATGCAGTATTTT. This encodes CAISSGGGTDMQYF.

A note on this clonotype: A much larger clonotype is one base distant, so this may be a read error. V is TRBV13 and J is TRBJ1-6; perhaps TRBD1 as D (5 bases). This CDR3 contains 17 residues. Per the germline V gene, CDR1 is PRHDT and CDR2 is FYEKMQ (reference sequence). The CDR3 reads CASSLGQASSYNSSLHF. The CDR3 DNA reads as TGTGCCAGCAGCTTAGGACAGGCGAGCTCCTATAATTCATCCCTCCACTTT.

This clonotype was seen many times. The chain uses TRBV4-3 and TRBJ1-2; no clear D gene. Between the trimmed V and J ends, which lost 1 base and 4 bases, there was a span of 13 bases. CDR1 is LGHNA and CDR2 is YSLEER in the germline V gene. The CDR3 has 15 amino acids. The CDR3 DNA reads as TGCGCCAGCAGCCAAGGTCCGGACGTCAGCTATGGCTACACCTTC. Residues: CASSQGPDVSYGYTF.

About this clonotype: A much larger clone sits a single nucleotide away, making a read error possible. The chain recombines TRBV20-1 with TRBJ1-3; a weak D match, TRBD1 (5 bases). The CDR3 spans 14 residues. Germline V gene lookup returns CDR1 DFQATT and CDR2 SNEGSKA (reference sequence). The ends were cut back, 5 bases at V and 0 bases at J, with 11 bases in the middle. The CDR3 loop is CSAGWGSSGNTIYF. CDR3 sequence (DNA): TGCAGTGCTGGGTGGGGGAGCTCTGGAAACACCATATATTTT.